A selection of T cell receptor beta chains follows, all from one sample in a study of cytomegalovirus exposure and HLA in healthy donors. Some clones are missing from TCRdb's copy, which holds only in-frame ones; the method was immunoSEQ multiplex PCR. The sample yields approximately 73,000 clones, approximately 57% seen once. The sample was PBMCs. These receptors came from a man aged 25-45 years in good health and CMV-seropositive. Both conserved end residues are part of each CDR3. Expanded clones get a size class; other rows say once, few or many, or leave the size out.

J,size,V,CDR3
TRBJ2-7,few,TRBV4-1,CASSLLAGDYEQYF
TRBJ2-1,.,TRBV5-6,CASSLSATGPNEQFF
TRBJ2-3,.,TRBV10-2,CASSEPTTTSGVADTQYF
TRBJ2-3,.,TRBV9,CASSLPASLERSRDTQYF
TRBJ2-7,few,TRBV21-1,CASSTSTGSYEQYF
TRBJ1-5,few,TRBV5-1,CASSLEAGGNQPQHF
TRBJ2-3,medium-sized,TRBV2,CASSRISGGDTQYF
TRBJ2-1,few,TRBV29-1,CSAEIENEQFF
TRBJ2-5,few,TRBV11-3,CASSLRRGMRQETQYF
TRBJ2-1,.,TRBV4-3,CASSQERLATSNEQFF
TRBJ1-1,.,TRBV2,CASSLQDWSEAFF
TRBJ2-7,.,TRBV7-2,CASSFRVGEQYF
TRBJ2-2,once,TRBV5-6,CASSGLAPTGELFF
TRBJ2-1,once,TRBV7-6,CASSSTSGGSYNEQFF
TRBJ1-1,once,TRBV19,CASSPLTGGGNTEAFF
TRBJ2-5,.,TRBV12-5,CASGLRGGGGTQYF
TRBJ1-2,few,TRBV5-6,CASSLAVGTALNYGYTF